A single T cell receptor (beta chain) is shown here with its context. This record belongs to a study of shared clonotypes between healthy human individuals. Profiled with immunoSEQ multiplex PCR; TCRdb holds only in-frame clones, not every one. The sample has about 490,000 clones, approximately 78% seen once. V gave up 4 bases and J gave up 2 bases, with 19 bases separating them. The CDR3 is 17 amino acids. CDR1 and CDR2 from the germline V gene are SEHNR and FQNEAQ (reference sequence). The chain combines TRBV7-9 with TRBJ2-3; D gene unclear. The sequence was obtained from a woman aged 40 to 50 in good health. Some clones in this sample may be carry-over from other donors' samples. The sample consisted of PBMCs. The chain's CDR3 is CASSSPSTRRTTDTQYF. DNA for the CDR3: TGTGCCAGCAGCTCACCCAGCACTCGACGAACCACAGATACGCAGTATTTT.